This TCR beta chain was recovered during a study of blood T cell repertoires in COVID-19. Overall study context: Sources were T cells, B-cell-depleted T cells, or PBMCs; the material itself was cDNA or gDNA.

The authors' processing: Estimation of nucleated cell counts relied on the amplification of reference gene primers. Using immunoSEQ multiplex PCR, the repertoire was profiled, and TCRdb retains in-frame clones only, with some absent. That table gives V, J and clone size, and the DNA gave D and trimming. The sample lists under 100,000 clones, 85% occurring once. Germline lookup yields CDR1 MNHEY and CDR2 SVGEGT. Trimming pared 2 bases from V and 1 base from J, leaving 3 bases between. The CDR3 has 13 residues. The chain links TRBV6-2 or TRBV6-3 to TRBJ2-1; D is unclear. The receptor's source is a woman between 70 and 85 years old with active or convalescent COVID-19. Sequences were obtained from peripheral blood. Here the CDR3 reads CASSYTSYNEQFF. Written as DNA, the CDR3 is TGTGCCAGCAGTTACACTTCCTACAATGAGCAGTTCTTC.